The 10 T cell receptor beta chains reported below all come from one sample, sequenced in a study of blood T cell repertoires in COVID-19. The data were produced by immunoSEQ multiplex PCR, yet TCRdb's version contains in-frame clones alone and is incomplete. The profile shows some 120,000 clones, about 70% of them singletons. The sample taken for sequencing was peripheral blood. The receptors come from a man aged 55 to 70 with acute or convalescent COVID-19.

The table lists this clone with a few counts. The rearrangement uses TRBV6-5 and TRBJ1-2; D is perhaps TRBD1 (6 bases). The CDR3 has 14 amino acids. V dropped 4 bases and J dropped 7 bases, with 16 bases sitting between them. CDR1 and CDR2 (germline): MNHEY, SVGAGI. The CDR3 reads CASSSQGFGAGYTF. CDR3 DNA sequence: TGTGCCAGCAGTTCCCAGGGGTTTGGTGCTGGCTACACCTTC.

CDR3 sequence (DNA): TGTGCCAGCTCAGATAGCGGGAGAGAACTTGGTGAGCAGTTCTTC. Translated, it gives CASSDSGRELGEQFF. The genes are TRBV18 and TRBJ2-1, with 9 bases that match TRBD2. Germline loops: CDR1 KGHSH, CDR2 LQKENI. J gave up 9 bases and V 5 bases, and 11 bases lay outside the gene matches. This CDR3 has 15 residues.

V gene TRBV4-2 combines with J gene TRBJ2-2, with 7 bases fitting TRBD1. The CDR3 runs to 17 residues. V was clipped by 2 bases and J by 5 bases; unmatched bases: 11. Per the germline V gene, CDR1 is LGHNA and CDR2 is YNFKEQ. Here the CDR3 DNA reads TGTGCCAGCAGCCAACCCGGAACGCAGACAGGGACCGGGGAGCTGTTTTTT. Protein sequence: CASSQPGTQTGTGELFF.

The rearrangement links TRBV29-1 to TRBJ1-1; D is unclear. The V gene's germline CDR1 is SQVTM and CDR2 ANQGSEA. The V end lost 4 bases, the J end lost 1 base, and 13 bases lay between the germline ends. There are 14 residues in the CDR3. CDR3 DNA: TGCAGCGTTGTGAGGTCAGCCGGGAACACTGAAGCTTTCTTT. Its protein is CSVVRSAGNTEAFF.

The rearrangement links TRBV6-1 to TRBJ1-2; no definite D call. Germline V gene lookup returns CDR1 MNHNS and CDR2 SASEGT. This CDR3 has 15 residues. Trimming removed 2 bases from V and 8 bases from J, with 18 bases in between. DNA of the CDR3: TGTGCCAGCAGTGAACAGCCTCTGGCTACTATGGGCTACACCTTC. Translating it yields CASSEQPLATMGYTF.

The V and J genes are TRBV6-1 and TRBJ1-2, with TRBD1 identical over 9 bases. The V gene's germline CDR1 is MNHNS and CDR2 SASEGT. The V gene end was trimmed by 3 bases and the J gene end by 4 bases; junction bases not matched to a gene: 6. The CDR3 covers 15 residues. The CDR3 loop reads CASSDSGTGSYGYTF. CDR3 nucleotide sequence: TGTGCCAGCAGTGATTCCGGGACAGGGAGCTATGGCTACACCTTC.

V is TRBV2 and J is TRBJ2-1; 9 bases map to TRBD1. The germline gives CDR1 SNHLY, CDR2 FYNNEI. Losses at the gene ends were 7 bases for V and 5 bases for J; bases not matched to a gene: 3. The length of the CDR3 is 13 residues. The CDR3 reads CASKQGANNEQFF. CDR3 sequence (DNA): TGTGCCAGCAAACAGGGGGCAAACAATGAGCAGTTCTTC.

A few counts support this clone. The chain carries TRBV27 and TRBJ2-1, with a weak D call TRBD2 (6 bases). Germline assignment: CDR1 MNHEY and CDR2 SMNVEV (reference sequence). The V and J ends lost 4 bases and 8 bases respectively, with 12 bases between them. The CDR3 is made up of 13 amino acids. DNA of the CDR3: TGTGCCAGCAGTTCCACTAGCAACGATGAGCAGTTCTTC. Its translation: CASSSTSNDEQFF.

This clone has only a few counts. The CDR3 here is CASSASLAGGYNEQFF. The CDR3 bases are TGTGCCAGCAGCGCTTCCCTAGCGGGGGGTTACAATGAGCAGTTCTTC. The chain is built from TRBV9 and TRBJ2-1, with 11 bases lining up with TRBD2. The CDR3 spans 16 residues. V dropped 3 bases and J dropped 4; count of bases not matched to a gene: 6. Germline-derived CDR1 and CDR2 are SGDLS and YYNGEE. Looking up the rest from reference TRBV9 and TRBJ2-1 gives the full variable domain: DSGVTQTPKHLITATGQRVTLRCSPRSGDLSVYWYQQSLDQGLQFLIQYYNGEERAKGNILERFSAQQFPDLHSELNLSSLELGDSALYFCASSASLAGGYNEQFFGPGTRLTVL.

The CDR3 DNA is TGTGCCAGCAGCTTCAACTCCGGGACTAGCGACTCCTACGAGCAGTACTTC. It specifies CASSFNSGTSDSYEQYF. The chain has TRBV7-6 and TRBJ2-7, with 10 bases fitting TRBD2. The CDR3 runs 17 residues. CDR1 is SGHVS and CDR2 is FNYEAQ in the germline V gene. Germline trimming cut 3 bases from V and 0 bases from J; bases unmatched to any gene: 8. The full variable domain, rest sourced from reference TRBV7-6 and TRBJ2-7, is GAGVSQSPRYKVTKRGQDVALRCDPISGHVSLYWYRQALGQGPEFLTYFNYEAQQDKSGLPNDRFSAERPEGSISTLTIQRTEQRDSAMYRCASSFNSGTSDSYEQYFGPGTRLTVT.